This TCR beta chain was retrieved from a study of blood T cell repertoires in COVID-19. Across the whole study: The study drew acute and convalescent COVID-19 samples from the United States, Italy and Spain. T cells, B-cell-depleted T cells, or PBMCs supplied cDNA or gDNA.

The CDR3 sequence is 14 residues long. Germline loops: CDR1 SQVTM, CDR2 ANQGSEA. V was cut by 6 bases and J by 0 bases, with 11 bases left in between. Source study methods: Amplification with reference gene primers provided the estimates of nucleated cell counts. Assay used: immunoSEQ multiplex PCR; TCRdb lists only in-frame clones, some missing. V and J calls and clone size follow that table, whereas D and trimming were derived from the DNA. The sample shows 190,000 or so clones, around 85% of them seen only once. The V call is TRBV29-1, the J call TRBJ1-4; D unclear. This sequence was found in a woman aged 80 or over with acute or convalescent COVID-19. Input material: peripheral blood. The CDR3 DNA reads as TGCAGCGTCGCAACGGTGGCAACTAATGAAAAACTGTTTTTT. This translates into CSVATVATNEKLFF.